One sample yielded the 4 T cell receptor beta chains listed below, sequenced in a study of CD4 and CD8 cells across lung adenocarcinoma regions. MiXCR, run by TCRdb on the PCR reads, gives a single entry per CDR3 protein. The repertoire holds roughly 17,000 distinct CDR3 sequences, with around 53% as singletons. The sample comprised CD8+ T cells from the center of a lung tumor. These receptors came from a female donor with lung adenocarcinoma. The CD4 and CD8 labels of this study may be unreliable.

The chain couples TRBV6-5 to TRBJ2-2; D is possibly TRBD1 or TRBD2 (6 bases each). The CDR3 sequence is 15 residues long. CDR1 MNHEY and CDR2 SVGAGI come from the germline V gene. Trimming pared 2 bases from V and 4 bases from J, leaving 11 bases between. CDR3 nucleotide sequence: TGTGCCAGCAGTTACGGGGGGCCGGGCACCGGGGAGCTGTTTTTT. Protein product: CASSYGGPGTGELFF.

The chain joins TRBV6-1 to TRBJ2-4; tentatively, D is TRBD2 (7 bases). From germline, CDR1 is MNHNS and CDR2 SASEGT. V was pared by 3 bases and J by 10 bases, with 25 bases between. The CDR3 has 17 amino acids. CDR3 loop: CASSEGLGGPDQEIQYF. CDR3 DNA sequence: TGTGCCAGCAGTGAGGGGCTCGGGGGGCCAGACCAAGAGATTCAGTACTTC.

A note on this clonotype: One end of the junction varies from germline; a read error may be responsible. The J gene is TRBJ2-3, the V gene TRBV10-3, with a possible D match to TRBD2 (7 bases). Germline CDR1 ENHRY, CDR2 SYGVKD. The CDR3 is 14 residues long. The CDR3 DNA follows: TGCCGCGGCCGGGGGAGGGGGGCCAAAAACACGCAGTACTTT. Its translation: CRGRGRGAKNTQYF.

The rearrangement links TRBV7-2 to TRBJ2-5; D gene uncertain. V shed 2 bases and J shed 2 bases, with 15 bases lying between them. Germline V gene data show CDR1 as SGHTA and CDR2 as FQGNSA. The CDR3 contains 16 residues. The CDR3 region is CASSLRFRQTQETQYF. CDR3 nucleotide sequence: TGTGCCAGCAGCTTAAGGTTTCGGCAGACGCAAGAGACCCAGTACTTC.